This is a list of T cell receptor beta chains from one sample in a study of blood T cells in healthy people across ages. TCRdb fed the 5' RACE reads into MiXCR, producing one record per CDR3 protein. This sample has just over 800,000 distinct CDR3 sequences, with approximately 65% found just once. Sequencing was performed on blood. These receptor sequences come from a man aged 25 to 40 in good health. Each CDR3 is given with its conserved first and last residue. The order of the fields is J gene, clone size, V gene, D gene, CDR3 protein, CDR3 DNA. The D gene is left open where the match is weak. Some rows have no size entry. The others give once, few or many, or a class for an expanded clone.

J gene: TRBJ2-2; clone size: NA; V gene: TRBV4-3; D gene: TRBD2; CDR3 protein: CASSQEPAAAGGTTGELFF; CDR3 DNA: TGCGCCAGCAGCCAAGAACCTGCGGCAGCGGGGGGAACCACCGGGGAGCTGTTTTTT
J gene: TRBJ1-6; clone size: NA; V gene: TRBV20-1; D gene: NA; CDR3 protein: CSARVPLGRSSPLHF; CDR3 DNA: TGCAGTGCTAGAGTCCCCCTGGGGCGGTCCTCACCCCTCCACTTT
J gene: TRBJ2-7; clone size: few; V gene: TRBV7-3; D gene: NA; CDR3 protein: CASSSTWGTEQYF; CDR3 DNA: TGTGCCAGCAGCTCAACCTGGGGCACCGAGCAGTACTTC
J gene: TRBJ2-1; clone size: few; V gene: TRBV5-1; D gene: TRBD2; CDR3 protein: CASRITSGRGNEQFF; CDR3 DNA: TGCGCCAGCAGAATTACTAGCGGGAGAGGGAATGAGCAGTTCTTC
J gene: TRBJ1-6; clone size: few; V gene: TRBV13; D gene: TRBD1; CDR3 protein: CASSSGPGTGSDSPLHF; CDR3 DNA: TGTGCCAGCAGCTCTGGTCCCGGGACAGGTTCCGATTCACCCCTCCACTTT
J gene: TRBJ2-4; clone size: NA; V gene: TRBV4-3; D gene: NA; CDR3 protein: CASSQDWDIQYF; CDR3 DNA: TGCGCCAGCAGCCAAGATTGGGACATTCAGTACTTC
J gene: TRBJ2-2; clone size: once; V gene: TRBV11-2; D gene: NA; CDR3 protein: CASRQNVGSTGELFF; CDR3 DNA: TGTGCCAGCAGGCAAAACGTGGGGTCCACCGGGGAGCTGTTTTTT
J gene: TRBJ2-1; clone size: NA; V gene: TRBV7-2; D gene: TRBD1; CDR3 protein: CASSFRDRVGEQFF; CDR3 DNA: TGTGCCAGCAGCTTCCGGGACAGGGTGGGTGAGCAGTTCTTC
J gene: TRBJ2-7; clone size: NA; V gene: TRBV27; D gene: TRBD1; CDR3 protein: CASSFNRGSYEQYF; CDR3 DNA: TGTGCCAGCAGTTTCAACAGGGGTTCCTACGAGCAGTACTTC
J gene: TRBJ2-5; clone size: few; V gene: TRBV6-6; D gene: NA; CDR3 protein: CASSLPYWGQETQYF; CDR3 DNA: TGTGCCAGCAGTTTACCGTATTGGGGACAAGAGACCCAGTACTTC
J gene: TRBJ2-3; clone size: NA; V gene: TRBV27; D gene: TRBD1; CDR3 protein: CASSSPTGGVDTQYF; CDR3 DNA: TGTGCCAGCAGTTCTCCGACAGGGGGCGTAGATACGCAGTATTTT
J gene: TRBJ2-1; clone size: NA; V gene: TRBV2; D gene: TRBD2; CDR3 protein: CASSYSFSGGDIGNEQFF; CDR3 DNA: TGTGCCAGCAGTTACTCGTTTAGCGGGGGGGATATCGGCAATGAGCAGTTCTTC
J gene: TRBJ2-3; clone size: few; V gene: TRBV29-1; D gene: NA; CDR3 protein: CSVERTQGPDTQYF; CDR3 DNA: TGCAGCGTTGAAAGAACCCAGGGCCCAGATACGCAGTATTTT
J gene: TRBJ2-1; clone size: few; V gene: TRBV7-8; D gene: NA; CDR3 protein: CASSLERISYNEQFF; CDR3 DNA: TGTGCCAGCAGCTTAGAGCGAATCTCCTACAATGAGCAGTTCTTC
J gene: TRBJ2-1; clone size: NA; V gene: TRBV6-2/TRBV6-3; D gene: NA; CDR3 protein: CASSYPDTYNEQFF; CDR3 DNA: TGTGCCAGCAGTTACCCGGACACTTACAATGAGCAGTTCTTC
J gene: TRBJ2-4; clone size: few; V gene: TRBV10-3; D gene: NA; CDR3 protein: CAISESTVIAKNIQYF; CDR3 DNA: TGTGCCATCAGTGAGTCGACGGTAATAGCCAAAAACATTCAGTACTTC
J gene: TRBJ2-4; clone size: NA; V gene: TRBV10-3; D gene: TRBD1; CDR3 protein: CAIRPVQGDIQYF; CDR3 DNA: TGTGCCATCAGGCCGGTTCAGGGGGACATTCAGTACTTC
J gene: TRBJ1-1; clone size: NA; V gene: TRBV30; D gene: TRBD1; CDR3 protein: CAWSGDREAFF; CDR3 DNA: TGTGCCTGGAGTGGGGACAGGGAAGCTTTCTTT
J gene: TRBJ2-7; clone size: NA; V gene: TRBV4-2; D gene: NA; CDR3 protein: CASSQERDASYEQYF; CDR3 DNA: TGTGCCAGCAGCCAAGAAAGGGATGCCTCCTACGAGCAGTACTTC
J gene: TRBJ1-1; clone size: NA; V gene: TRBV6-2/TRBV6-3; D gene: TRBD1; CDR3 protein: CASTRVGGQVPINTEAFF; CDR3 DNA: TGTGCCAGCACCCGGGTTGGCGGACAGGTCCCGATCAACACTGAAGCTTTCTTT
J gene: TRBJ2-7; clone size: NA; V gene: TRBV28; D gene: TRBD2; CDR3 protein: CASSPEGYRQSGGVSYEQYF; CDR3 DNA: TGTGCCAGCAGTCCCGAGGGCTACCGTCAAAGCGGGGGTGTCTCCTACGAGCAGTACTTC
J gene: TRBJ2-7; clone size: NA; V gene: TRBV3-1; D gene: NA; CDR3 protein: CASSQDKHPYEQYF; CDR3 DNA: TGTGCCAGCAGCCAAGATAAACATCCCTACGAGCAGTACTTC
J gene: TRBJ2-7; clone size: many; V gene: TRBV6-2/TRBV6-3; D gene: NA; CDR3 protein: CASSRNYEQYF; CDR3 DNA: TGTGCCAGCAGCCGAAACTACGAGCAGTACTTC
J gene: TRBJ2-7; clone size: NA; V gene: TRBV3-1; D gene: TRBD1; CDR3 protein: CASSHGTGPREQYF; CDR3 DNA: TGTGCCAGCAGCCATGGGACAGGGCCTCGCGAGCAGTACTTC
J gene: TRBJ2-7; clone size: NA; V gene: TRBV3-1; D gene: NA; CDR3 protein: CASSPSLYGGSYEQYF; CDR3 DNA: TGTGCCAGCAGCCCCTCTCTGTATGGGGGGAGCTACGAGCAGTACTTC
J gene: TRBJ2-7; clone size: NA; V gene: TRBV9; D gene: NA; CDR3 protein: CASSVEGHSYEQYF; CDR3 DNA: TGTGCCAGCAGCGTAGAAGGGCACTCCTACGAGCAGTACTTC
J gene: TRBJ1-2; clone size: many; V gene: TRBV5-6; D gene: NA; CDR3 protein: CASSSSREFRNYGYTF; CDR3 DNA: TGTGCCAGCAGCTCAAGCCGGGAGTTTAGGAACTATGGCTACACCTTC
J gene: TRBJ1-5; clone size: NA; V gene: TRBV12-3/TRBV12-4; D gene: NA; CDR3 protein: CASSYDSSNQPQHF; CDR3 DNA: TGTGCCAGCAGTTACGACAGTAGCAATCAGCCCCAGCATTTT
J gene: TRBJ1-1; clone size: NA; V gene: TRBV29-1; D gene: NA; CDR3 protein: CSVSRNTEAFF; CDR3 DNA: TGCAGCGTGTCGAGAAACACTGAAGCTTTCTTT
J gene: TRBJ2-1; clone size: few; V gene: TRBV10-3; D gene: TRBD1; CDR3 protein: CAISSSRQGAEQFF; CDR3 DNA: TGTGCCATCAGTAGTTCGCGACAGGGAGCCGAGCAGTTCTTC
J gene: TRBJ2-1; clone size: NA; V gene: TRBV20-1; D gene: NA; CDR3 protein: CSARAAGSAYNEQFF; CDR3 DNA: TGCAGTGCTAGAGCCGCTGGCAGCGCCTACAATGAGCAGTTCTTC
J gene: TRBJ2-3; clone size: once; V gene: TRBV29-1; D gene: NA; CDR3 protein: CSVARTGTDTQYF; CDR3 DNA: TGCAGCGTGGCCCGGACGGGCACAGATACGCAGTATTTT
J gene: TRBJ1-4; clone size: NA; V gene: TRBV4-3; D gene: NA; CDR3 protein: CASSYRRAKLFF; CDR3 DNA: TGCGCCAGCAGCTACCGTCGAGCAAAACTGTTTTTT
J gene: TRBJ2-1; clone size: NA; V gene: TRBV29-1; D gene: NA; CDR3 protein: CSVVGQGAYNEQFF; CDR3 DNA: NA
J gene: TRBJ2-7; clone size: NA; V gene: TRBV20-1; D gene: NA; CDR3 protein: CSATSRATYEQYF; CDR3 DNA: TGCAGTGCTACATCCAGGGCAACCTACGAGCAGTACTTC
J gene: TRBJ2-7; clone size: few; V gene: TRBV7-9; D gene: TRBD1; CDR3 protein: CASSTTGTRRSYEQYF; CDR3 DNA: TGTGCCAGCAGCACGACAGGGACCCGACGCTCCTACGAGCAGTACTTC
J gene: TRBJ2-5; clone size: NA; V gene: TRBV7-3; D gene: TRBD1; CDR3 protein: CASSSRQGAETQYF; CDR3 DNA: TGTGCCAGCAGCTCCCGACAGGGAGCAGAGACCCAGTACTTC
J gene: TRBJ1-2; clone size: NA; V gene: TRBV4-3; D gene: NA; CDR3 protein: CASSQVSPNYGYTF; CDR3 DNA: TGCGCCAGCAGCCAAGTATCACCTAACTATGGCTACACCTTC
J gene: TRBJ1-2; clone size: NA; V gene: TRBV2; D gene: TRBD1; CDR3 protein: CASSEGDRERGGYTF; CDR3 DNA: TGTGCCAGCAGTGAGGGGGACAGGGAGAGAGGCGGCTACACCTTC
J gene: TRBJ2-7; clone size: NA; V gene: TRBV12-3/TRBV12-4; D gene: TRBD1; CDR3 protein: CASSRPRQGVYEQYF; CDR3 DNA: TGTGCCAGCAGTCGGCCTAGACAGGGGGTCTACGAGCAGTACTTC
J gene: TRBJ2-3; clone size: NA; V gene: TRBV14; D gene: NA; CDR3 protein: CASSQDAGISTDTQYF; CDR3 DNA: TGTGCCAGCAGCCAAGATGCTGGGATTAGCACAGATACGCAGTATTTT
J gene: TRBJ1-5; clone size: NA; V gene: TRBV2; D gene: NA; CDR3 protein: CASSDVEPQHF; CDR3 DNA: TGTGCCAGCAGTGACGTTGAGCCCCAGCATTTT
J gene: TRBJ1-5; clone size: NA; V gene: TRBV2; D gene: NA; CDR3 protein: CASREGLSNQPQHF; CDR3 DNA: TGTGCCAGCAGGGAAGGTTTGAGCAATCAGCCCCAGCATTTT
J gene: TRBJ2-5; clone size: NA; V gene: TRBV21-1; D gene: NA; CDR3 protein: CASSARYRGIGNEQYF; CDR3 DNA: TGTGCCAGCAGTGCTAGGTATAGGGGCATAGGCAATGAGCAGTACTTC
J gene: TRBJ2-5; clone size: NA; V gene: TRBV6-2/TRBV6-3; D gene: TRBD1; CDR3 protein: CASSYPLTGAETQYF; CDR3 DNA: TGTGCCAGCAGTTACCCACTGACAGGGGCTGAGACCCAGTACTTC